The TCR beta chain described here comes from a study of T cells after yellow fever vaccination. This clonotype appeared a few times. What it binds is not known. The V end lost 3 bases, the J end lost 0 bases, and 8 bases lay between the germline ends. The CDR3 has 14 residues. CDR1 is WNHNN, CDR2 SYGVQD, per germline (reference sequence). Broader study findings: A weaker secondary response peaked on day 5, the primary on day 15. Of the clonotypes, a small share occurred in both CD4 and CD8 compartments.

TCRdb reprocessed the 5' RACE reads via MiXCR and lists one record per CDR3 protein. The sample includes just under 600,000 distinct CDR3 sequences, roughly 14% of them seen just once. The V call is TRBV10-1, the J call TRBJ2-5; D perhaps matches TRBD1 (6 bases). This sequence was found in a man aged 25-45 years who received the YFV17D yellow fever vaccine. The source material was PBMCs, sampled on the day of the yellow fever booster vaccination. In DNA, the CDR3 is TGCGCCAGCAGTGACCCAGGGGACCAAGAGACCCAGTACTTC. Its protein product is CASSDPGDQETQYF.